Following are 6 T cell receptor beta chains from one sample sequenced in a study of cytomegalovirus exposure and HLA in healthy donors. A multiplex PCR was run with 60 Vbeta primers and 13 Jbeta primers. Measured with immunoSEQ multiplex PCR; TCRdb has only the in-frame clones, and not every one. This table holds 85,000 to 100,000 clones, under 85% found once. The sequencing input was PBMCs. These receptor sequences come from a female donor in good health and CMV-seropositive.

The rearrangement uses TRBV29-1 and TRBJ2-7; D gene ambiguous. Trimming cost V 5 bases and J 1 base, with 12 bases left between them. Germline V gene sequence: CDR1 SQVTM, CDR2 ANQGSEA. This CDR3 comprises 13 residues. CDR3 region: CSVINRTSYEQYF. The CDR3, as DNA: TGCAGCGTTATTAATAGAACTTCCTACGAGCAGTACTTC.

This sequence joins TRBV6-5 and TRBJ2-2, with a weak D call TRBD2 (6 bases). CDR1 MNHEY and CDR2 SVGAGI come from the germline V gene. CDR3 size: 15 residues. V lost 6 bases and J lost 4, with 15 bases in between. This chain's CDR3 is CASSPPGEFTGELFF. In DNA, the CDR3 is TGTGCCAGCAGCCCCCCGGGAGAGTTCACCGGGGAGCTGTTTTTT.

V is TRBV28 and J is TRBJ2-1; D is undetermined. In germline, CDR1 is MDHEN, CDR2 SYDVKM. This CDR3 region has 15 residues. The V gene lost 5 bases and the J gene lost 12 bases, with 23 bases spanning the gap. CDR3 protein: CASSPPLIVPIGQFF. In DNA form, the CDR3 reads TGTGCCAGCAGTCCCCCACTAATTGTCCCTATAGGGCAGTTCTTC.

The V and J genes are TRBV2 and TRBJ1-3, with D perhaps matching TRBD1 (5 bases). Germline CDR1 reads SNHLY; CDR2 reads FYNNEI. This CDR3 has 15 residues. V was pared by 8 bases and J by 2 bases, with 16 bases between. The CDR3, as DNA: TGTGCCAGCCCTGATTTGGGGGGTACTGGAAACACCATATATTTT. It translates to CASPDLGGTGNTIYF.

This clone has a single count. The chain combines TRBV27 with TRBJ2-5; D remains unclear. The germline V gene encodes CDR1 MNHEY and CDR2 SMNVEV (reference sequence). This CDR3 has 14 residues. Trimming took off 6 bases at V and 0 bases at J, with 11 bases between the two ends. This CDR3 is CASRSGSYQETQYF. The CDR3 DNA is TGTGCCAGCAGGTCCGGGTCGTACCAAGAGACCCAGTACTTC.

This clone appeared a single time. Germline and junction disagree at one end, which may indicate a read error. The chain combines TRBV5-6 with TRBJ1-2; TRBD1 matches 7 bases. This CDR3 has 17 residues. Germline assignment: CDR1 SGHDT and CDR2 YYEEEE. The CDR3 protein is CASSLGALGTALYGYPF. CDR3 coding DNA: TGTGCCAGCAGCTTGGGGGCTTTAGGGACAGCCCTCTATGGCTACCCCTTC.